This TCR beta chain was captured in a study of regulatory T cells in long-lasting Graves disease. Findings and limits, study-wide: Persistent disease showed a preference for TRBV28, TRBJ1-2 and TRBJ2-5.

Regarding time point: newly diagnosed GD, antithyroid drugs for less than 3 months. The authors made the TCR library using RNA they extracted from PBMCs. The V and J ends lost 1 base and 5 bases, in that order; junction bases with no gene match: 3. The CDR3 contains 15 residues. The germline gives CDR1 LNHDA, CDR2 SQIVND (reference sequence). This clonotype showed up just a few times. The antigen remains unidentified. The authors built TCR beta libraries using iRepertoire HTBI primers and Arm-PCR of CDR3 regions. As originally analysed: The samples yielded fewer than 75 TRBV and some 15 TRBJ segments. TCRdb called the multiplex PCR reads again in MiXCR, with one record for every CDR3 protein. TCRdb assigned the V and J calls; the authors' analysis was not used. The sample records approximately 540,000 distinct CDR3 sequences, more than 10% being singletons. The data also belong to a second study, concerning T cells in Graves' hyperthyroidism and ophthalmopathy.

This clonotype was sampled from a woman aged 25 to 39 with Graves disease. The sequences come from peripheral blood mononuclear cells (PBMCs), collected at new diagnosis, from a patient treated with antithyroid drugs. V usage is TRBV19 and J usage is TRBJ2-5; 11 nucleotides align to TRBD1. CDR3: CASSIGTGGWETQYF. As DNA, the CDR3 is TGTGCCAGTAGTATAGGGACAGGGGGCTGGGAGACCCAGTACTTC.